This T cell receptor beta chain was sequenced in a study of beta chain features in type 1 diabetes. The study, taken as a whole, reports: Across all four CD4+ subsets, people with type 1 diabetes showed modestly shorter TCRB CDR3s.

This clone was seen a few times. Its antigen remains unknown. Investigators reverse transcribed all isolated RNA, so they sequenced expressed TCRB transcripts. Only in-frame clones appear in the TCRdb table, and some are missing; sequencing was by immunoSEQ multiplex PCR. The table includes roughly 230,000 clones, 11% detected once. The CDR3 has 17 residues. After removal of 0 bases from V and 2 bases from J, the junction contained 4 bases not matched to a gene. Germline V gene lookup returns CDR1 SNHLY and CDR2 FYNNEI. Sequencing was carried out using naive CD4+ T cells from blood. The V call is TRBV2, the J call TRBJ2-2; 9 positions match TRBD1. The TCR sequence derives from a man aged 25-45 years with type 1 diabetes. The CDR3 DNA follows: TGTGCCAGCAGTGAAGCGGGGGGACAGGGTAACACCGGGGAGCTGTTTTTT. Translated: CASSEAGGQGNTGELFF.